These T cell receptor beta chains were read from a single sample in a study of blood T cell repertoires in COVID-19. Libraries were prepared by immunoSEQ multiplex PCR; TCRdb keeps only in-frame clonotypes and omits some of them. The sample lists about 62,000 clones, approximately 90% occurring once. The sample taken for sequencing was peripheral blood. Source of these receptors: a woman in her fifties or sixties with COVID-19, enrolled during active disease. The CDR3 runs from the conserved cysteine through the conserved F or W. Fields, in order: clone size, D gene, J gene, V gene, CDR3 DNA, CDR3 protein. D genes are given only for firm matches. Rows may omit the clone size; those that give it use once, few, many or a size class.

abundance: -; d_gene: TRBD1; j_gene: TRBJ1-4; v_gene: TRBV7-9; CDR3nt: TGTGCCAGCAGCTTACAAAACAGGGGTGGTGAAAAACTGTTTTTT; CDR3aa: CASSLQNRGGEKLFF
abundance: -; d_gene: TRBD1; j_gene: TRBJ2-2; v_gene: TRBV7-2; CDR3nt: TGTGCCAGCAGCCCCGACAGGGGGGGAGCGGTCGGGGAGCTGTTTTTT; CDR3aa: CASSPDRGGAVGELFF
abundance: -; d_gene: -; j_gene: TRBJ1-1; v_gene: TRBV4-1; CDR3nt: TGCGCCAGCAGCCAAGATACAGGGCAATTGGTTTCAGCTTTCTTT; CDR3aa: CASSQDTGQLVSAFF
abundance: -; d_gene: TRBD2; j_gene: TRBJ2-7; v_gene: TRBV7-2; CDR3nt: TGTGCCAGCAGCTTATTCCCGGCGGGAGCCTCATCTTGGGAGCAGTACTTC; CDR3aa: CASSLFPAGASSWEQYF
abundance: -; d_gene: -; j_gene: TRBJ2-2; v_gene: TRBV7-6; CDR3nt: TGTGCCAGCAGCCCCATCGGACAAAACACCGGGGAGCTGTTTTTT; CDR3aa: CASSPIGQNTGELFF
abundance: -; d_gene: TRBD2; j_gene: TRBJ2-1; v_gene: TRBV28; CDR3nt: TGTGCCAGCAGTTTATTAGGCGGGGGAGATTACAATGAGCAGTTCTTC; CDR3aa: CASSLLGGGDYNEQFF
abundance: -; d_gene: -; j_gene: TRBJ2-2; v_gene: TRBV30; CDR3nt: TGTGCCGGGGGGCGTACCGGGGAGCTGTTTTTT; CDR3aa: CAGGRTGELFF
abundance: -; d_gene: TRBD1; j_gene: TRBJ1-5; v_gene: TRBV7-2; CDR3nt: TGTGCCAGCAGCTTAGGGCAGGGGGCCGAGCCCCAGCATTTT; CDR3aa: CASSLGQGAEPQHF
abundance: -; d_gene: -; j_gene: TRBJ1-2; v_gene: TRBV5-6; CDR3nt: TGTGCCAGCAGCGCTAGGGGTTGGAACTATGGCTACACCTTC; CDR3aa: CASSARGWNYGYTF
abundance: once; d_gene: -; j_gene: TRBJ2-7; v_gene: TRBV11-2; CDR3nt: TGTGCCAGCAGCTACCGGACGGAGGGCTCCTACGAGCAGTACTTC; CDR3aa: CASSYRTEGSYEQYF
abundance: -; d_gene: -; j_gene: TRBJ2-1; v_gene: TRBV11-3; CDR3nt: TGTGCCAGCAGCTCAGTTCCAGGGGCCTCCTACAATGAGCAGTTCTTC; CDR3aa: CASSSVPGASYNEQFF
abundance: once; d_gene: -; j_gene: TRBJ1-5; v_gene: TRBV7-2; CDR3nt: TGTGCCAGCAGCCTACAGGGCTTAACTAATCAGCCCCAGCATTTT; CDR3aa: CASSLQGLTNQPQHF
abundance: -; d_gene: -; j_gene: TRBJ1-2; v_gene: TRBV28; CDR3nt: TGTGCCAGCAGTTTAAAGCAGGTCTCTGGCTACACCTTC; CDR3aa: CASSLKQVSGYTF
abundance: -; d_gene: TRBD2; j_gene: TRBJ2-7; v_gene: TRBV27; CDR3nt: TGTGCCAGCAGCTTTAGCGGGAGGGCCGGCGAGCAGTACTTC; CDR3aa: CASSFSGRAGEQYF
abundance: -; d_gene: -; j_gene: TRBJ1-2; v_gene: TRBV5-1; CDR3nt: TGCGCCAGCAGCTTGGCTCAGGGAGGGGGCTACACCTTC; CDR3aa: CASSLAQGGGYTF
abundance: -; d_gene: -; j_gene: TRBJ1-1; v_gene: TRBV29-1; CDR3nt: TGCAGCGTTAAACAGGTTTTGAACACTGAAGCTTTCTTT; CDR3aa: CSVKQVLNTEAFF
abundance: -; d_gene: -; j_gene: TRBJ1-2; v_gene: TRBV28; CDR3nt: TGTGCCAGCAATTCCCCGGGAGGGGTTCGCTATGGCTACACCTTC; CDR3aa: CASNSPGGVRYGYTF
abundance: -; d_gene: TRBD2; j_gene: TRBJ2-5; v_gene: TRBV6-5; CDR3nt: TGTGCCAGCAGCTGGGGGGGATCGCAAGAGACCCAGTACTTC; CDR3aa: CASSWGGSQETQYF
abundance: -; d_gene: -; j_gene: TRBJ1-4; v_gene: TRBV19; CDR3nt: TGTGCCAGTAGTAGGCTCGGAGATGAGAGGGAAAAACTGTTTTTT; CDR3aa: CASSRLGDEREKLFF
abundance: -; d_gene: TRBD2; j_gene: TRBJ2-7; v_gene: TRBV28; CDR3nt: TGTGCCAGCAGGACCCCTAGCGGGCTTCCCTACGAGCAGTACTTC; CDR3aa: CASRTPSGLPYEQYF
abundance: -; d_gene: -; j_gene: TRBJ2-1; v_gene: TRBV7-2; CDR3nt: TGTGCCAGCAGCCCCCTAGGTGGGAGGCGATACAATGAGCAGTTCTTC; CDR3aa: CASSPLGGRRYNEQFF
abundance: -; d_gene: TRBD2; j_gene: TRBJ2-3; v_gene: TRBV18; CDR3nt: TGTGCCAGCTCACTCCAGGGACTAGCGGGAGGGCCGACAGATACGCAGTATTTT; CDR3aa: CASSLQGLAGGPTDTQYF
abundance: -; d_gene: -; j_gene: TRBJ1-5; v_gene: TRBV19; CDR3nt: TGTGCCAGTAGATCCCCAATAGCCCAGCATTTT; CDR3aa: CASRSPIAQHF
abundance: -; d_gene: -; j_gene: TRBJ1-5; v_gene: TRBV19; CDR3nt: TGTGCCAGTAGTATAAGTACAGCCTCTAGCAATCAGCCCCAGCATTTT; CDR3aa: CASSISTASSNQPQHF
abundance: -; d_gene: TRBD1; j_gene: TRBJ1-2; v_gene: TRBV27; CDR3nt: TGTGCCAGCAGCCAGGGACAGTTCTCTGGCTACACCTTC; CDR3aa: CASSQGQFSGYTF
abundance: -; d_gene: -; j_gene: TRBJ1-2; v_gene: TRBV19; CDR3nt: TGTGCCAGTAGTATAGGTGGCCTCCGAGGTGGCTACACCTTC; CDR3aa: CASSIGGLRGGYTF
abundance: -; d_gene: -; j_gene: TRBJ1-3; v_gene: TRBV7-9; CDR3nt: TGTGCCAGCAGCCTAGCCACTGGAAACACCATATATTTT; CDR3aa: CASSLATGNTIYF
abundance: -; d_gene: -; j_gene: TRBJ1-1; v_gene: TRBV6-5; CDR3nt: TGTGCCAGCACCCCCGGGGGGGATGAAGCTTTCTTT; CDR3aa: CASTPGGDEAFF
abundance: -; d_gene: -; j_gene: TRBJ2-3; v_gene: TRBV7-9; CDR3nt: TGTGCCAGCAGCTTGGCTGAAGTAAATACGCAGTATTTT; CDR3aa: CASSLAEVNTQYF
abundance: -; d_gene: -; j_gene: TRBJ2-6; v_gene: TRBV28; CDR3nt: TGTGCCAGCAGAACCGGGACACCTACCTCTGGGGCCAACGTCCTGACTTTC; CDR3aa: CASRTGTPTSGANVLTF
abundance: -; d_gene: -; j_gene: TRBJ1-1; v_gene: TRBV10-1; CDR3nt: TGCGCCAGCACCTTGAGGAGGGTCTTCTTGGGCTTCTTGGACACTGAAGCTTTCTTT; CDR3aa: CASTLRRVFLGFLDTEAFF
abundance: -; d_gene: -; j_gene: TRBJ1-4; v_gene: TRBV5-3; CDR3nt: TGTGCCAGAAGCTTGGTCGTGACTTGTGAAAAACTGTTTTTT; CDR3aa: CARSLVVTCEKLFF
abundance: -; d_gene: -; j_gene: TRBJ1-4; v_gene: TRBV14; CDR3nt: TGTGCCAGCAGCCACGAAACAGGGTTAAATGAAAAACTGTTTTTT; CDR3aa: CASSHETGLNEKLFF
abundance: -; d_gene: TRBD2; j_gene: TRBJ2-1; v_gene: TRBV19; CDR3nt: TGTGCCAGTACAGGCGGGAGGGCCTACAATGAGCAGTTCTTC; CDR3aa: CASTGGRAYNEQFF
abundance: -; d_gene: -; j_gene: TRBJ1-5; v_gene: TRBV10-3; CDR3nt: TGTGCCATCAACGACCCCACGAGGCGCAATCAGCCCCAGCATTTT; CDR3aa: CAINDPTRRNQPQHF
abundance: -; d_gene: TRBD1; j_gene: TRBJ1-4; v_gene: TRBV27; CDR3nt: TGTGCCAGCAAGGGACAGAGTAATGAAAAACTGTTTTTT; CDR3aa: CASKGQSNEKLFF
abundance: -; d_gene: TRBD2; j_gene: TRBJ2-1; v_gene: TRBV4-2; CDR3nt: TGTGCCAGCAGCCAGATTCTAGCGGGAGGGGCCTACAATGAGCAGTTCTTC; CDR3aa: CASSQILAGGAYNEQFF
abundance: -; d_gene: TRBD1; j_gene: TRBJ2-6; v_gene: TRBV24-1; CDR3nt: TGTGCCACCAGTGAAGGACAGGGATCGACTGGGGCCAACGTCCTGACTTTC; CDR3aa: CATSEGQGSTGANVLTF
abundance: -; d_gene: TRBD2; j_gene: TRBJ2-5; v_gene: TRBV2; CDR3nt: TGTGCCAGCACCGAGGGACTATACCAAGAGACCCAGTACTTC; CDR3aa: CASTEGLYQETQYF
abundance: -; d_gene: -; j_gene: TRBJ1-5; v_gene: TRBV28; CDR3nt: TGTGCCAGCAGTGGGGCGGCAGGGGTCAATCAGCCCCAGCATTTT; CDR3aa: CASSGAAGVNQPQHF
abundance: -; d_gene: TRBD2; j_gene: TRBJ2-1; v_gene: TRBV27; CDR3nt: TGTGCCAGCAGTCCCCAGACTAGCGGGAGGGCCAGGAATGAGCAGTTCTTC; CDR3aa: CASSPQTSGRARNEQFF
abundance: -; d_gene: -; j_gene: TRBJ1-6; v_gene: TRBV27; CDR3nt: TGTGCCAGCGGACTTTACGGGGACTCCTATAATTCACCCCTCCACTTT; CDR3aa: CASGLYGDSYNSPLHF
abundance: once; d_gene: TRBD1; j_gene: TRBJ1-2; v_gene: TRBV20-1; CDR3nt: TGCAGTGCTTTCGGACAGGGGGATAACACCTTC; CDR3aa: CSAFGQGDNTF
abundance: -; d_gene: -; j_gene: TRBJ2-7; v_gene: TRBV4-2; CDR3nt: TGTGCCAGCAGCCAAGAGCGTACAGGGAGCTCCTACGAGCAGTACTTC; CDR3aa: CASSQERTGSSYEQYF
abundance: -; d_gene: -; j_gene: TRBJ1-4; v_gene: TRBV2; CDR3nt: TGTGCCAGCCTCCTAGTGGCAGCAACTAATGAAAAACTGTTTTTT; CDR3aa: CASLLVAATNEKLFF
abundance: -; d_gene: -; j_gene: TRBJ1-5; v_gene: TRBV29-1; CDR3nt: TGCAGCGTTGTGGCAGGGTGGGGTCAGCCCCAGCATTTT; CDR3aa: CSVVAGWGQPQHF
abundance: -; d_gene: -; j_gene: TRBJ1-5; v_gene: TRBV7-9; CDR3nt: TGTGCCAGCAGCTCGACAGAGGACAATCAGCCCCAGCATTTT; CDR3aa: CASSSTEDNQPQHF
abundance: once; d_gene: TRBD2; j_gene: TRBJ2-1; v_gene: TRBV11-1; CDR3nt: TGTGCCAGCAGCGCAACCGGGACTAGGGCGATTTATGAGCAGTTCTTC; CDR3aa: CASSATGTRAIYEQFF
abundance: -; d_gene: TRBD1; j_gene: TRBJ1-4; v_gene: TRBV7-2; CDR3nt: TGTGCCAGCAGCGGCAACAGGGGGCCGAGTGAAAAACTGTTTTTT; CDR3aa: CASSGNRGPSEKLFF
abundance: -; d_gene: TRBD1; j_gene: TRBJ1-4; v_gene: TRBV18; CDR3nt: TGTGCCAGCTCACCCTCAAGACAGGGCAGAAATGAAAAACTGTTTTTT; CDR3aa: CASSPSRQGRNEKLFF
abundance: -; d_gene: -; j_gene: TRBJ1-1; v_gene: TRBV19; CDR3nt: TGTGCCAGTAGGGGGGGAATAGCTGAAGCTTTCTTT; CDR3aa: CASRGGIAEAFF
abundance: -; d_gene: -; j_gene: TRBJ1-2; v_gene: TRBV14; CDR3nt: TGTGCCAGCACACGGGGGGGCGAAAGAAATGGCTACACCTTC; CDR3aa: CASTRGGERNGYTF
abundance: -; d_gene: -; j_gene: TRBJ1-2; v_gene: TRBV28; CDR3nt: TGTGCCAGCAGTTTTGGAAGGGGGAACTATGGCTACACCTTC; CDR3aa: CASSFGRGNYGYTF
abundance: -; d_gene: -; j_gene: TRBJ1-2; v_gene: TRBV7-2; CDR3nt: TGTGCCAGCAGCTTAGTGTCCCAGGGGAACTATGGCTACACCTTC; CDR3aa: CASSLVSQGNYGYTF
abundance: -; d_gene: TRBD1; j_gene: TRBJ1-6; v_gene: TRBV30; CDR3nt: TGTGCCTGGAGTCTCCGACAGGGAAATAATTCACCCCTCCACTTT; CDR3aa: CAWSLRQGNNSPLHF
abundance: -; d_gene: TRBD2; j_gene: TRBJ2-3; v_gene: TRBV5-6; CDR3nt: TGTGCCAGCAGCTACCATAGGACTAGCGGATATCACACAGATACGCAGTATTTT; CDR3aa: CASSYHRTSGYHTDTQYF
abundance: -; d_gene: -; j_gene: TRBJ2-6; v_gene: TRBV6-5; CDR3nt: TGTGCCAGCAGTATCCGGGCTGGGGCCAACGTCCTGACTTTC; CDR3aa: CASSIRAGANVLTF